Following are 10 T cell receptor beta chains from one sample sequenced in a study of T cells in women clearing cervical HPV infection. Only in-frame clones appear in the TCRdb table, and some are missing; sequencing was by immunoSEQ multiplex PCR. The listing records about 25,000 clones. Sequences were obtained from blood buffy coat. The receptors stem from a woman aged 18 to 75 with a cervical HPV16 infection that either progressed to CIN3+ or cleared (not recorded which).

Note on this clone: From the germline J gene comes the end of the CDR3, since the read stops 3 residues before it. The chain has TRBV28 and TRBJ1-2; D is possibly TRBD1 (6 bases). The CDR3 covers 15 residues. In germline, CDR1 is MDHEN, CDR2 SYDVKM. The CDR3 loop is CASSYHRVGPDTYTF. The part of the CDR3 DNA that was read is TGTGCCAGCAGTTACCACAGGGTGGGTCCAGATACC.

With regard to this clone: Sequencing ends 3 residues short of the CDR3 end; the germline J gene provides the rest. This chain joins TRBV5-6 and TRBJ2-7, with D maybe TRBD1 (6 bases). In germline, CDR1 is SGHDT, CDR2 YYEEEE. V gave up 4 bases and J gave up 1 base, with 12 bases separating them. This CDR3 spans 14 amino acids. The CDR3 bases that were read are TGTGCCAGCAGCCATCTACAGGGTTCCTACGAG. Protein: CASSHLQGSYE. Given in full, the CDR3 is CASSHLQGSYEQYF.

Regarding this clone: Sequencing ends 3 residues short of the CDR3 end; the germline J gene provides the rest. V and J are TRBV6-2 or TRBV6-3 and TRBJ2-3; TRBD1 aligns across 7 bases. The V gene's germline CDR1 is MNHEY and CDR2 SVGEGT. This CDR3 contains 13 residues. CDR3 amino acids: CASTPGGGETQYF. The covered CDR3 bases are TGTGCCAGCACCCCAGGGGGTGGGGAGACG.

A word on this clone: Read sequence stops 3 residues before the CDR3 end, and the germline J gene provides the missing end. V is TRBV23-1 and J is TRBJ2-7; 8 bases agree with TRBD2. TRBV23-1 is identified as an open reading frame with a role that is uncertain. The ends lost 2 bases at V and 2 bases at J; junction bases unmatched: 2. The length of the CDR3 is 14 residues. This CDR3 is CASSQSGGTYEQYF. The CDR3 bases that were read are TGCGCCAGCAGTCAAAGCGGGGGAACCTACGAG.

On this clone itself: The CDR3 end falls 3 residues outside the read, so it is completed with the germline J gene. The chain uses TRBV2 and TRBJ1-6; perhaps TRBD1 as D (5 bases). Germline V gives CDR1 SNHLY, CDR2 FYNNEI. V dropped 6 bases and J dropped 6 bases, with 15 bases sitting between them. The CDR3 loop spans 15 amino acids. This chain's CDR3 is CASSGGGGSNSPLHF. Partial CDR3 DNA: TGTGCCAGCAGCGGCGGGGGGGGTAGTAATTCACCC.

Details on this clone: The DNA ends 3 residues before the CDR3 does, and the rest of the CDR3 is filled in from the germline J gene. The J gene is TRBJ2-6, the V gene TRBV20-1; possible D gene TRBD2, 7 bases. Germline CDR1 and CDR2: DFQATT and SNEGSKA (reference sequence). CDR3 size: 17 residues. Trimming shortened V by 5 bases and J by 2 bases, and 19 bases separated the two germline ends. Incomplete CDR3 DNA: TGCAGTGCTGGTACCTGGGGGGGCCGTGCTGGGGCCAACGTC. Translated, it gives CSAGTWGGRAGANV. The whole CDR3 sequence reads CSAGTWGGRAGANVLTF.

The CDR3 region is CASSRTGRYNEQFF. CDR3 bases read: TGTGCCAGCAGCCGGACAGGGAGATACAATGAG. This chain connects TRBV7-2 to TRBJ2-1; 8 positions agree with TRBD1. Read sequence stops 3 residues before the CDR3 end, and the germline J gene provides the missing end. The CDR3 length is 14 residues. Unmatched junction bases numbered 4, after V lost 5 bases and J lost 4 bases. Germline CDR1 and CDR2: SGHTA and FQGNSA.

Points on this clone: The DNA ends 3 residues before the CDR3 does, and the rest of the CDR3 is filled in from the germline J gene. This chain joins TRBV5-4 and TRBJ2-7, with TRBD2 identical over 9 bases. The CDR3 spans 14 residues. V was clipped by 3 bases and J by 2 bases; unmatched bases: 3. Per germline, CDR1 SGHNT and CDR2 YYREEE (reference sequence). Incomplete CDR3 DNA: TGTGCCAGCAGCTCAGCGGGGGGCACCTACGAG. Protein product: CASSSAGGTYE. The full CDR3 is CASSSAGGTYEQYF.

Details on this clone: The read ends 3 residues before the CDR3 terminus; that terminus is restored from the germline J gene. This chain links TRBV5-1 with TRBJ2-3; D call uncertain. The V end lost 0 bases, the J end lost 3 bases, and 8 bases lay between the germline ends. Germline CDR1 reads SGHRS; CDR2 reads YFSETQ. The length of the CDR3 is 14 residues. This CDR3 reads CASSLAPLTDTQYF. The CDR3 DNA, read in part, is TGCGCCAGCAGCTTGGCCCCTTTGACAGATACG.

Concerning this clone: The read terminates 3 residues ahead of where the CDR3 ends, so the germline J gene completes it. The chain combines TRBV5-1 with TRBJ1-2; 9 bases map to TRBD1. CDR3 size: 15 residues. The V gene's germline CDR1 is SGHRS and CDR2 YFSETQ. The CDR3 sequence: CASSLSGTGIHDYTF. CDR3 DNA, as far as it was read: TGCGCCAGCAGCTTATCCGGGACAGGGATCCACGAC.